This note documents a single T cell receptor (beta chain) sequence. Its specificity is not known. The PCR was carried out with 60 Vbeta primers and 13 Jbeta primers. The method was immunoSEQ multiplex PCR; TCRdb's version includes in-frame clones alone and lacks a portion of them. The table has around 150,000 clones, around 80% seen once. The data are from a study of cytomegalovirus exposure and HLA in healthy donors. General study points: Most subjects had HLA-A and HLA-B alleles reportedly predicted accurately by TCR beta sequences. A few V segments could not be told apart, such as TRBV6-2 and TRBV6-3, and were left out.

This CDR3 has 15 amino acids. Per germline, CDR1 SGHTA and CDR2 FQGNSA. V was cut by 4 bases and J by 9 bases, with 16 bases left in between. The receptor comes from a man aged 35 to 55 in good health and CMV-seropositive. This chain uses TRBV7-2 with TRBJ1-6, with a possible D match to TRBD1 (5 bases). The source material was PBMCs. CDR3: CASSSKGNLGSPLHF. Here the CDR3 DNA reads TGTGCCAGCAGCTCAAAGGGGAATTTAGGTTCACCCCTCCACTTT.